This T cell receptor beta chain was observed in a study of blood T cell repertoires in COVID-19. This CDR3 comprises 14 residues. The V end lost 0 bases, the J end lost 1 base, and 6 bases lay between the germline ends. From germline, CDR1 is SGHRS and CDR2 YFSETQ. Authors' analysis steps: The assay estimated nucleated cells by amplifying reference gene primers. Only in-frame clones appear in the TCRdb table, and some are missing; sequencing was by immunoSEQ multiplex PCR. The V and J calls and clone size come from that table; D and trimming were worked out from the DNA. The sample lists hundreds of thousands of clones, about 85% seen once, with less than 3% in the top ten.

This receptor was taken from a woman between 50 and 59 years old who had recovered from COVID-19. The specimen sequenced was PBMCs or T cells enriched from blood (not recorded which). The chain combines TRBV5-1 with TRBJ2-3, with TRBD2 as a possible D gene (5 bases). Here the CDR3 reads CASSLVSGTDTQYF. CDR3 in DNA: TGCGCCAGCAGCTTGGTTAGCGGCACAGATACGCAGTATTTT.